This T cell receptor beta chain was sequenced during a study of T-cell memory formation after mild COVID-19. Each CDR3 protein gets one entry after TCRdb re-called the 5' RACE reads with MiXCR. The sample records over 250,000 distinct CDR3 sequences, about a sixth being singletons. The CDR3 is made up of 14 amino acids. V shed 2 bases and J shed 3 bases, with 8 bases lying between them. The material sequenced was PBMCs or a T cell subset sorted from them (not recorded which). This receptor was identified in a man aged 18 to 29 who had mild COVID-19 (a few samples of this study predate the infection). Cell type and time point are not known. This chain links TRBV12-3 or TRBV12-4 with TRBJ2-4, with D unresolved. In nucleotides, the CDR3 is TGTGCCAGCAGTTTACATCCAGGCAAAAACATTCAGTACTTC. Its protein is CASSLHPGKNIQYF.